This entry lists 10 T cell receptor beta chains sequenced from one sample in a study of monozygotic twins with inflammatory bowel disease. With the 5' RACE reads reprocessed, TCRdb shows one record per CDR3 protein and no DNA. The table counts just over 300,000 distinct CDR3 sequences; roughly 5.8% lies in the top ten. Sequences were obtained from blood. These receptors were taken from a human donor with ulcerative colitis or Crohn's disease, or a healthy co-twin of an affected twin (not recorded which).

The chain is built from TRBV13 and TRBJ2-7; TCRdb gives TRBD2 as the D gene, but with no DNA this cannot be confirmed. Germline V CDR1 and CDR2: PRHDT, FYEKMQ (reference sequence). This CDR3 has 14 amino acids. The CDR3 here is CASSLGQGGWEQHF.

This chain joins TRBV6-2 or TRBV6-3 and TRBJ2-5; TCRdb proposes TRBD1, but this gene call is untestable without DNA. This CDR3 contains 15 residues. CDR1 is MNHEY, CDR2 SVGEGT, per germline. The CDR3 here is CASSWYRGNQETQYF.

V is TRBV7-2 and J is TRBJ2-7. The CDR3 covers 15 residues. Germline-derived CDR1 and CDR2 are SGHTA and FQGNSA. CDR3 in amino acids: CASNLLGGGSYEQYF.

The gene calls are TRBV7-9 and TRBJ2-3; TCRdb calls TRBD1, which cannot be checked without DNA. The CDR3 length is 17 residues. Germline CDR1 is SEHNR and CDR2 is FQNEAQ (reference sequence). CDR3: CASSLALVDPRGNTQYF. The complete variable domain, with remaining parts taken from reference TRBV7-9 and TRBJ2-3, reads DTGVSQNPRHKITKRGQNVTFRCDPISEHNRLYWYRQTLGQGPEFLTYFQNEAQLEKSRLLSDRFSAERPKGSFSTLEIQRTEQGDSAMYLCASSLALVDPRGNTQYFGPGTRLTVL.

J is TRBJ1-1 and V is TRBV7-9; TCRdb's D call of TRBD1 is untestable without DNA. The CDR3 totals 14 residues. The germline gives CDR1 SEHNR, CDR2 FQNEAQ (reference sequence). This CDR3 is CASSLRSGVTEAFF.

V usage is TRBV12-3 or TRBV12-4 and J usage is TRBJ1-2. This CDR3 contains 13 residues. CDR3: CASSLGRQYGYTF.

This chain joins TRBV27 and TRBJ1-5. The germline gives CDR1 MNHEY, CDR2 SMNVEV (reference sequence). The CDR3 has 12 residues. The CDR3: CASSDYNQPQHF.

The rearrangement links TRBV10-3 to TRBJ2-2; without DNA, the TCRdb call of TRBD2 cannot be checked. CDR3 length equals 17 residues. Germline CDR1 and CDR2: ENHRY and SYGVKD. The CDR3 protein is CAISGPRAGGRTGELFF.

The V call is TRBV4-1, the J call TRBJ2-2; TCRdb's D gene call, TRBD2, goes unchecked for lack of DNA. The CDR3 consists of 17 residues. Germline-derived CDR1 and CDR2 are MGHRA and YSYEKL. CDR3 in amino acids: CASSAGTSGRNTGELFF.

This chain links TRBV5-4 with TRBJ2-2. This CDR3 spans 16 amino acids. Germline values: CDR1 SGHNT, CDR2 YYREEE (reference sequence). CDR3 in amino acids: CASSPRRTGNTGELFF.